Included here is one T cell receptor beta chain sequence, with context. What it binds is unknown. Here immunoSEQ multiplex PCR was the method, and the copy in TCRdb shows in-frame clones only, minus some. The table has more than 20,000 clones, around 94% seen once. These data are taken from a study of graft-versus-host responses after intestinal transplantation. The study's findings and limits: Subjects displaying graft-donor T cell macrochimerism possessed elevated graft-versus-host to host-versus-graft clonal ratios inside allografts.

Trimming shortened V by 3 bases and J by 7 bases, and 2 bases separated the two germline ends. Germline lookup yields CDR1 SNHLY and CDR2 FYNNEI. This CDR3 has 10 amino acids. The starting material was PBMCs, obtained 262 days after intestinal transplant. The sequence was collected from a human patient who received an intestinal transplant, so some T cells may come from the graft donor. The chain links TRBV2 to TRBJ2-3; no clear D gene. In DNA, the CDR3 is TGTGCCAGCAGTGATTATACGCAGTATTTT. Its translation: CASSDYTQYF.